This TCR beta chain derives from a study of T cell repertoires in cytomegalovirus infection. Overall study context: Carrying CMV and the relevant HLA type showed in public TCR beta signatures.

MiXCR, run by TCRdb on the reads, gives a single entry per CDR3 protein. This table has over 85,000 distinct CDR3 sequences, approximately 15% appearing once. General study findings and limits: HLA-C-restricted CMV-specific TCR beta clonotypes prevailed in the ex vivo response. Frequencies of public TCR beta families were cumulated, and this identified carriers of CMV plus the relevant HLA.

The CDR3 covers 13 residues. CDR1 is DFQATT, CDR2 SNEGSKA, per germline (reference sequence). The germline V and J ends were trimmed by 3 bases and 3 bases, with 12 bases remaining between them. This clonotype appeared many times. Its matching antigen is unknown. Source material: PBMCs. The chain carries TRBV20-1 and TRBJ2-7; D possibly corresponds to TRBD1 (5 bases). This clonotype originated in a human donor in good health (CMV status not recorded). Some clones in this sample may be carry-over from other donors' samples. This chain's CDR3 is CSASSQVGYEQYF. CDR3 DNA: TGCAGTGCTAGTTCACAGGTGGGCTACGAGCAGTACTTC.